This TCR beta chain was recorded in a study of cytomegalovirus exposure and HLA in healthy donors. CDR3 length equals 14 residues. V lost 11 bases and J lost 4; bases outside the gene matches: 14. Germline values: CDR1 SNHLY, CDR2 FYNNEI. Both 60 Vbeta primers and 13 Jbeta primers went into the PCR. Some clones are missing from TCRdb's copy, which holds only in-frame ones; the method was immunoSEQ multiplex PCR. Of roughly 120,000 clones listed, around four fifths were seen once; the top ten hold 30%. Sequencing was performed on PBMCs. The sequence came from a man in his 60s in good health and CMV-seropositive. The chain uses TRBV2 and TRBJ2-7; 7 nucleotides align to TRBD1. The CDR3 DNA reads as TGTGCCGGGTCGGACAGGTCCCACCAGTACGAGCAGTACTTC. Its protein product is CAGSDRSHQYEQYF.